Sequencing of this T cell receptor (beta chain) was carried out in a study of blood T cell repertoires in COVID-19. Study summary: Material from acute and convalescent COVID-19 was sourced from the United States, Italy and Spain. T cells, B-cell-depleted T cells, or PBMCs provided the cDNA or gDNA that served as material.

In the authors' methods: From reference gene primer amplification, estimates of nucleated cell counts were derived. The repertoire was sequenced with immunoSEQ multiplex PCR; TCRdb's copy has only in-frame clones and lacks some. V and J calls and clone size are as listed in that table; D and trimming were resolved from the DNA. The sample gives around 160,000 clones, around four fifths of which show up once; around 40% is in the top ten. CDR1 is MNHEY and CDR2 is SVGAGI in the germline V gene. The V end was cut by 7 bases, the J end by 2 bases, with 10 bases between. This CDR3 spans 13 amino acids. The sequenced material came from peripheral blood. This chain connects TRBV6-5 to TRBJ2-3; D possibly corresponds to TRBD2 (5 bases). The receptor was isolated from a human donor in a cohort sampled during active COVID-19. This CDR3 reads CASMKRTTDTQYF. Written as DNA, the CDR3 is TGTGCCAGCATGAAGCGGACCACAGATACGCAGTATTTT.